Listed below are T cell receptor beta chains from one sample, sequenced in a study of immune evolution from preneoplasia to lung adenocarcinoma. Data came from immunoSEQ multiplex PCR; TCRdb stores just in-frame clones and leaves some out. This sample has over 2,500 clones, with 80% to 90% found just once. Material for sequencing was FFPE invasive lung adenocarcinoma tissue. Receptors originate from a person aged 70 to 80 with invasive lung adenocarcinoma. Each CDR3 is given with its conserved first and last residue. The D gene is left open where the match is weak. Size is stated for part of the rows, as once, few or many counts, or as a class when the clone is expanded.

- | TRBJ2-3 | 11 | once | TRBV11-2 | CASSALDTQYF | TGTGCCAGCAGCGCCTTGGATACGCAGTATTTT
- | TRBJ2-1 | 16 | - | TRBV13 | CASSSRAHSSYNEQFF | TGTGCCAGCAGCTCCAGGGCACATAGCTCCTACAATGAGCAGTTCTTC
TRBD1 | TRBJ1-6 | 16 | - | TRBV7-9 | CASSLSGTGVNSPLHF | TGTGCCAGCAGTTTGTCCGGGACAGGGGTTAATTCACCCCTCCACTTT
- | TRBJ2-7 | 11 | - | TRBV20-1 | CSAAGAHEQYF | TGCAGTGCTGCCGGTGCCCACGAGCAGTACTTC
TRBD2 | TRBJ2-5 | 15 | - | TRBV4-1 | CASSPGLAGWETQYF | TGCGCCAGCAGCCCCGGACTAGCGGGGTGGGAGACCCAGTACTTC
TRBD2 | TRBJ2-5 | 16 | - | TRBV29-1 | CSVAGTSGRAQETQYF | TGCAGCGTGGCCGGGACTAGCGGGAGGGCCCAAGAGACCCAGTACTTC
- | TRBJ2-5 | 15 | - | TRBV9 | CASSVVGGPQETQYF | TGTGCCAGCAGCGTAGTTGGCGGGCCACAAGAGACCCAGTACTTC
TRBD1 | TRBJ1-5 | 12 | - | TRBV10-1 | CASGTGNQPQHF | TGCGCCAGCGGGACAGGGAATCAGCCCCAGCATTTT
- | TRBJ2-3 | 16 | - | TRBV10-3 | CAISTGIETSTDTQYF | TGTGCCATCAGTACAGGTATCGAGACTAGCACAGATACGCAGTATTTT
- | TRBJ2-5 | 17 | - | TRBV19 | CASSIGGGHPGQETQYF | TGTGCCAGTAGTATAGGGGGAGGACACCCAGGGCAAGAGACCCAGTACTTC
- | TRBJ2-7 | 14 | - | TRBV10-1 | CASSGQSGSYEQYF | TGCGCCAGCTCAGGACAGAGCGGCTCCTACGAGCAGTACTTC
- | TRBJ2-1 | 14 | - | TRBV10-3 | CAIMPGQGINEQFF | TGTGCCATCATGCCGGGGCAGGGCATTAATGAGCAGTTCTTC
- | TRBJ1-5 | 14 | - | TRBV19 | CASSIVGDNQPQHF | TGTGCCAGTAGTATAGTAGGGGACAATCAGCCCCAGCATTTT
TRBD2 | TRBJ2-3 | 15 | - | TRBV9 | CASSAPSGPTDTQYF | TGTGCCAGCAGCGCACCTAGCGGACCCACAGATACGCAGTATTTT
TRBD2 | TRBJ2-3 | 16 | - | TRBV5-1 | CASSFGTSGGTDTQYF | TGCGCCAGCAGCTTTGGGACTAGCGGGGGCACAGATACGCAGTATTTT
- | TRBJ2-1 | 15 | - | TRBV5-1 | CASSLEALSTDEQFF | TGCGCCAGCAGCTTGGAGGCCCTCTCTACAGATGAGCAGTTCTTC
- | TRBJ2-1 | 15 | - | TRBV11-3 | CASSQEGYTDNEQFF | TGTGCCAGCAGCCAAGAAGGTTACACCGACAATGAGCAGTTCTTC
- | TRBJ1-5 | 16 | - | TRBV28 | CASSSPNRVFNQPQHF | TGTGCCAGCAGCTCCCCTAACCGGGTTTTCAATCAGCCCCAGCATTTT
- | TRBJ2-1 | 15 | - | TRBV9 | CASSAPGGSRNEQFF | TGTGCCAGCAGCGCCCCCGGGGGCAGCCGCAATGAGCAGTTCTTC
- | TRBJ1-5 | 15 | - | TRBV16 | CASSPAAGANQPQHF | TGTGCCAGCAGCCCTGCTGCAGGCGCAAATCAGCCCCAGCATTTT
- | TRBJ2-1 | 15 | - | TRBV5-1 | CASSFLQSDYNEQFF | TGCGCCAGCAGCTTCTTACAGTCGGATTACAATGAGCAGTTCTTC
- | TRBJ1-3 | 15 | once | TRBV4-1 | CASSQDASSGNTIYF | TGCGCCAGCAGCCAAGATGCTAGCTCTGGAAACACCATATATTTT
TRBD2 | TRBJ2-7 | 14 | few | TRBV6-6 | CASSLSGTYYEQYF | TGTGCCAGCAGCCTTAGCGGGACTTACTACGAGCAGTACTTC
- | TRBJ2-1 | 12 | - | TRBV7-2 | CACGDSYNEQFF | TGTGCCTGCGGGGACTCCTACAATGAGCAGTTCTTC
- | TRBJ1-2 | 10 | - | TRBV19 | CASWGYGYTF | TGTGCCAGTTGGGGCTATGGCTACACCTTC
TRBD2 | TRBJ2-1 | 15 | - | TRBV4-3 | CASSQDTSAYNEQFF | TGCGCCAGCAGCCAAGATACTAGCGCCTACAATGAGCAGTTCTTC
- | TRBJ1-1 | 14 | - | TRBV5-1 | CASSQTPRGTEAFF | TGCGCCAGCAGCCAGACTCCCCGGGGCACTGAAGCTTTCTTT
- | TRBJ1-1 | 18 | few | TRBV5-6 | CASSLGSSTSPRNTEAFF | TGTGCCAGCAGCTTGGGAAGTTCGACATCCCCACGGAACACTGAAGCTTTCTTT
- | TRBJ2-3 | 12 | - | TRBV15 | CATSRGWDTQYF | TGTGCCACCAGCAGAGGGTGGGATACGCAGTATTTT
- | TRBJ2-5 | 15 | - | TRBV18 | CASSPPGQGGETQYF | TGTGCCAGCTCACCCCCTGGACAGGGAGGGGAGACCCAGTACTTC
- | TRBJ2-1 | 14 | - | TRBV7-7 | CASSYSLEGGEQFF | TGTGCTAGCAGCTACAGCTTGGAGGGCGGTGAGCAGTTCTTC
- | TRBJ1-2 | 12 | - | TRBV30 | CAWSVVRFGYTF | TGTGCCTGGAGTGTTGTACGTTTTGGCTACACCTTC
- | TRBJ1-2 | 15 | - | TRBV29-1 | CSVEVGGAGGYGYTF | TGCAGCGTTGAAGTCGGGGGGGCGGGCGGCTATGGCTACACCTTC
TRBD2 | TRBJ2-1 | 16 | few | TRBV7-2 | CASSDRTSGTHNEQFF | TGTGCCAGCAGCGATCGGACTAGCGGGACCCACAATGAGCAGTTCTTC
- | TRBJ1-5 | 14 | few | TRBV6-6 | CASSFDIGNQPQHF | TGTGCCAGCAGTTTCGACATCGGGAATCAGCCCCAGCATTTT
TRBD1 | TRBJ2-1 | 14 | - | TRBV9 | CASSSRDRGYEQFF | TGTGCCAGCAGCAGCCGGGACAGGGGTTATGAGCAGTTCTTC
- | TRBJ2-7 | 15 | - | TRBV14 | CASSQAEGAYYEQYF | TGTGCCAGCAGCCAAGCGGAGGGAGCCTACTACGAGCAGTACTTC
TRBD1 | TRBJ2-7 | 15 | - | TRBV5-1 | CASSLGQGASYEQYF | TGCGCCAGCAGCTTGGGACAGGGGGCCAGCTACGAGCAGTACTTC
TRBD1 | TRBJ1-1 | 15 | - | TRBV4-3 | CASSQGATGGTEAFF | TGCGCCAGCAGCCAAGGGGCCACAGGGGGCACTGAAGCTTTCTTT